The 13 T cell receptor beta chains presented below share a single source sample, sequenced in a study of T cells in localized non-small cell lung cancer. Produced via immunoSEQ multiplex PCR; TCRdb's table is partial and in-frame only. The sample comprises tens of thousands of clones, more than 75% of which are singletons, and more than 20% rests with the top ten. Specimen: peripheral blood, collected before any cancer treatment. The receptors come from a woman aged 40-69 years with stage I squamous cell lung carcinoma.

The chain employs TRBV5-1 and TRBJ2-3, with 8 bases identical to TRBD1. CDR1 is SGHRS, CDR2 YFSETQ, per germline. V was clipped by 5 bases and J by 4 bases; unmatched bases: 9. This CDR3 spans 15 amino acids. The CDR3 region is CASRSGTGRSDTQYF. CDR3 coding DNA: TGCGCCAGCAGATCCGGGACAGGAAGGTCAGATACGCAGTATTTT.

The chain uses TRBV9 and TRBJ2-6; perhaps TRBD2 as D (5 bases). Germline CDR1 and CDR2: SGDLS and YYNGEE. This CDR3 has 16 amino acids. V was clipped by 3 bases and J by 4 bases, with 14 bases between them. The CDR3 coding sequence is TGTGCCAGCAGCGCCCGGGGTCGTGGCGGGGCCAACGTCCTGACTTTC. This sequence encodes CASSARGRGGANVLTF. Supplemented by reference TRBV9 and TRBJ2-6, the full variable domain reads DSGVTQTPKHLITATGQRVTLRCSPRSGDLSVYWYQQSLDQGLQFLIQYYNGEERAKGNILERFSAQQFPDLHSELNLSSLELGDSALYFCASSARGRGGANVLTFGAGSRLTVL.

In nucleotides, the CDR3 is TGTGCCAGCTCAGGACAGGGGATCTATGAGCAGTTCTTC. It encodes CASSGQGIYEQFF. The chain is built from TRBV18 and TRBJ2-1; 9 bases match TRBD1. CDR3 size: 13 residues. V was clipped by 5 bases and J by 8 bases; unmatched bases: 4. Germline V gene sequence: CDR1 KGHSH, CDR2 LQKENI.

This sequence joins TRBV2 and TRBJ1-5; 9 bases map to TRBD1. Unmatched junction bases numbered 8, after V lost 7 bases and J lost 4 bases. Germline V gene data show CDR1 as SNHLY and CDR2 as FYNNEI. This CDR3 has 15 residues. The CDR3 here is CASTLGQGNNQPQHF. CDR3 nucleotides: TGTGCCAGCACCCTCGGACAGGGGAATAATCAGCCCCAGCATTTT.

This chain links TRBV30 with TRBJ1-6; D gene unclear. Trimming took off 0 bases at V and 9 bases at J, with 15 bases between the two ends. Germline V gene lookup returns CDR1 GTSNPN and CDR2 SVGIG (reference sequence). CDR3 size: 15 residues. The DNA for the CDR3 is TGTGCCTGGAGTGTGGACTTAGCGGGTGTTTCACCCCTCCACTTT. Amino acids: CAWSVDLAGVSPLHF.

The V and J genes are TRBV7-9 and TRBJ1-6; no definite D call. Germline V lookup: CDR1 SEHNR, CDR2 FQNEAQ (reference sequence). V dropped 1 base and J dropped 11 bases, with 9 bases sitting between them. This CDR3 spans 13 amino acids. The CDR3 DNA reads TGTGCCAGCAGCTTAGGACCGGGAACACCCCTCCACTTT. This gives the protein CASSLGPGTPLHF.

This chain connects TRBV9 to TRBJ1-4, with TRBD1 as a possible D gene (5 bases). The CDR3 has 15 amino acids. V lost 0 bases and J lost 7, with 13 bases in between. Germline V gene data show CDR1 as SGDLS and CDR2 as YYNGEE. In DNA form, the CDR3 reads TGTGCCAGCAGCGTAGGCATCGGGGGAATTGAAAAACTGTTTTTT. Translating gives CASSVGIGGIEKLFF. The whole variable domain, remainder taken from reference TRBV9 and TRBJ1-4, is DSGVTQTPKHLITATGQRVTLRCSPRSGDLSVYWYQQSLDQGLQFLIQYYNGEERAKGNILERFSAQQFPDLHSELNLSSLELGDSALYFCASSVGIGGIEKLFFGSGTQLSVL.

This clone was seen once. This sequence joins TRBV28 and TRBJ2-3; 9 nucleotides agree with TRBD1. This CDR3 spans 15 amino acids. V trimming: 6 bases; J trimming: 8 bases; junction bases outside the gene matches: 12. CDR1 and CDR2 from the germline V gene are MDHEN and SYDVKM. CDR3 coding DNA: TGTGCCAGCAGGGGAACAGGGGGCCTGAGTGTTACGCAGTATTTT. Protein: CASRGTGGLSVTQYF.

The CDR3 is CAWSLLAGGQNEQFF. The DNA of the CDR3 is TGTGCCTGGAGTTTGCTAGCGGGGGGGCAGAATGAGCAGTTCTTC. The chain is built from TRBV30 and TRBJ2-1; 12 bases line up with TRBD2. The V gene's germline CDR1 is GTSNPN and CDR2 SVGIG (reference sequence). CDR3 size: 15 residues. V lost 2 bases to trimming and J lost 7 bases; unmatched junction nucleotides: 6.

The genes are TRBV5-5 and TRBJ1-4; no clear D gene. V shed 4 bases and J shed 5 bases, with 9 bases lying between them. The germline CDR1 and CDR2 sequences are SGHKS and YYEKEE (reference sequence). The length of the CDR3 is 13 residues. This CDR3 is CASSLLGNEKLFF. In nucleotides, the CDR3 is TGTGCCAGCAGCCTTTTAGGGAATGAAAAACTGTTTTTT.

The table lists this clone with a few counts. The chain links TRBV11-3 to TRBJ2-1; D not resolved. The germline CDR1 and CDR2 sequences are SGHNT and YENEEA. V dropped 1 base and J dropped 0 bases, with 10 bases sitting between them. The length of the CDR3 is 16 residues. The CDR3 here is CASSLAGQSSYNEQFF. The CDR3 coding sequence is TGTGCCAGCAGCTTAGCGGGCCAAAGCTCCTACAATGAGCAGTTCTTC.

J is TRBJ1-3 and V is TRBV28; D is ambiguous. The V and J ends lost 5 bases and 1 base respectively, with 6 bases between them. This CDR3 contains 13 residues. Per the germline V gene, CDR1 is MDHEN and CDR2 is SYDVKM. Written as DNA, the CDR3 is TGTGCCAGCAGTAGGCCGTCTGGAAACACCATATATTTT. It codes for CASSRPSGNTIYF.

The J gene is TRBJ2-2, the V gene TRBV4-1; possibly TRBD2 for D (6 bases). The CDR3 runs to 15 residues. Germline-derived CDR1 and CDR2 are MGHRA and YSYEKL. V was pared by 1 base and J by 5 bases, with 11 bases between. The CDR3 reads CASSQVADLTGELFF. In DNA form, the CDR3 reads TGCGCCAGCAGCCAAGTAGCGGATCTGACCGGGGAGCTGTTTTTT.